This TCR beta chain is drawn from a study of cytomegalovirus exposure and HLA in healthy donors. In regard to this clone: Antigen unknown.

Both 60 Vbeta primers and 13 Jbeta primers went into the PCR. Original analysis: Roughly 80 million unique TCR beta chains, about 12 million shared, were counted in a later analysis. Generated by immunoSEQ multiplex PCR, the TCRdb table keeps only in-frame clones and is missing some. The V and J calls and clone size were taken over from that table, and D and trimming were inferred from the DNA. The sample has 150,000 or so clones, approximately 84% seen once. Study conclusions and caveats: Being productive about 87% or about 30% of the time was typical of most TCR beta V segments in an earlier analysis. After further analysis at a later stage, roughly 15,000 TCR beta sequences were associated with HLA alleles at 0.05 false discovery rate.

CDR1 is SGHNT and CDR2 is YYREEE in the germline V gene (reference sequence). The CDR3 runs 14 residues. Trimming stripped 0 bases from V and 2 bases from J, with 9 bases between. Source material: PBMCs. The TCR originated in a man younger than 40 in good health and CMV-seropositive. This chain links TRBV5-4 with TRBJ2-7; D may be TRBD2 (5 bases). The CDR3 loop is CASSLGTVTYEQYF. In DNA, the CDR3 is TGTGCCAGCAGCTTGGGGACTGTAACCTACGAGCAGTACTTC.